A single sample is the source of the 22 T cell receptor beta chains below, sequenced in a study of tumor-infiltrating lymphocytes in primary liver carcinoma. Using a constant-region primer together with ProtoScript II reverse transcriptase, TCR beta cDNA was made from roughly 520 ng of total RNA. Nested multiplex PCR, run for three rounds with slightly modified ARM-PCR, yielded TCR beta libraries. Each of the first two PCR rounds ran roughly 10 cycles with TRBV1-TRBV30 forward and C-beta reverse primers. TCRdb redid the calling of the multiplex PCR reads with MiXCR, one entry per CDR3 protein. The sample holds over 95,000 distinct CDR3 sequences; about three quarters are singletons and the top ten take 9% to 10%. Taking roughly 18-32 mg of unsorted bulk tissue, the authors co-extracted RNA and DNA. The sequencing sample was made of liver tumor tissue from sampling region 5. The subset was: tumor region T5, tumor centre. The receptors come from a woman between 55 and 75 years old with primary liver carcinoma and hepatitis B virus infection.

This clonotype was recorded at least ten times. The rearrangement uses TRBV29-1 and TRBJ1-1; no reliable D call. The CDR3 is made up of 14 amino acids. Germline V gene data show CDR1 as SQVTM and CDR2 as ANQGSEA. Trimming took off 1 base at V and 1 base at J, with 10 bases between the two ends. The DNA for the CDR3 is TGCAGCGTTGAAGTTCATTTCCAGAACACTGAAGCTTTCTTT. Protein sequence: CSVEVHFQNTEAFF.

This clonotype was counted only a few times. One end of the junction varies from germline; a read error may be responsible. This chain links TRBV5-1 with TRBJ1-2; tentative D call: TRBD1 (5 bases). Germline loops: CDR1 SGHRS, CDR2 YFSETQ. The CDR3 contains 14 residues. The CDR3: CASRINGGGYGHTF. CDR3 coding DNA: TGCGCCAGCAGAATAAACGGGGGTGGCTATGGCCACACCTTC.

Points on this clonotype: A read error is possible here, since a much larger clone lies one base away. This rearrangement joins TRBV6-1 to TRBJ1-2; D uncertain. The CDR3 has 16 amino acids. CDR1 and CDR2 (germline): MNHNS, SASEGT. The CDR3: CASSQNKRAVAHGYAF. CDR3 sequence (DNA): TGTGCCAGCAGCCAAAATAAGAGGGCCGTTGCCCATGGCTACGCCTTC.

A remark on this clonotype: Mismatch with germline at one junction end may stem from a read error. This chain uses TRBV29-1 with TRBJ2-7, with D possibly being TRBD2 (6 bases). The length of the CDR3 is 15 residues. Germline CDR1 and CDR2: SQVTM and ANQGSEA. CDR3 nucleotide sequence: TGCAACGTTGAAGGTGGGAGGCCCCCATTCTACGAGCTGTACTTC. This gives the protein CNVEGGRPPFYELYF.

On this clonotype: A much bigger clone sits one base away, suggesting this may be a read error. The chain combines TRBV14 with TRBJ1-4; no reliable D call. CDR3 length equals 12 residues. Germline CDR1 is SGHDN and CDR2 is FVKESK. The CDR3 DNA follows: TGTGCCAGCAGCCAAGGCGTTGAAAAACTGTTATTT. It translates to CASSQGVEKLLF.

Regarding this clonotype: Mismatch with germline at one junction end may stem from a read error. V and J are TRBV5-1 and TRBJ2-2; no definite D call. The CDR3 contains 14 residues. CDR1 is SGHRS, CDR2 YFSETQ, per germline. The CDR3 region is CASSLGWNTRELFF. In nucleotides, the CDR3 is TGCGCCAGCAGCTTGGGGTGGAACACCCGGGAGCTGTTTTTT.

This clonotype came up many times. The chain has TRBV5-1 and TRBJ2-7; D is unresolved. Deletions cut 4 bases from V and 0 bases from J, with 2 bases between. In germline, CDR1 is SGHRS, CDR2 YFSETQ. This CDR3 comprises 11 residues. The CDR3 DNA reads as TGCGCCAGCAGCCGCTCCTACGAGCAGTACTTC. Translation gives CASSRSYEQYF.

V usage is TRBV6-1 and J usage is TRBJ2-1; maybe TRBD1 (5 bases). Germline assignment: CDR1 MNHNS and CDR2 SASEGT. Trimming took off 2 bases at V and 6 bases at J, with 14 bases between the two ends. This CDR3 has 15 amino acids. As DNA, the CDR3 is TGTGCCAGCAGTGAAAGGGGAAGGGTCAGCAATGAGCAGTTCTTC. Amino acids: CASSERGRVSNEQFF.

About this clonotype itself: A much larger clone lies a single base off, so this may be a read error. This rearrangement joins TRBV7-9 to TRBJ2-5; D not certain. Looked up from germline, CDR1 is SEHNR and CDR2 is FQNEAQ (reference sequence). This CDR3 is 14 amino acids long. The CDR3 DNA reads as TGTGCCATCAGCGATTCAGGATTTGGGGAGACCCAGTACTTC. It encodes CAISDSGFGETQYF. The complete variable domain, with remaining parts taken from reference TRBV7-9 and TRBJ2-5, reads DTGVSQNPRHKITKRGQNVTFRCDPISEHNRLYWYRQTLGQGPEFLTYFQNEAQLEKSRLLSDRFSAERPKGSFSTLEIQRTEQGDSAMYLCAISDSGFGETQYFGPGTRLLVL.

The chain combines TRBV11-1 with TRBJ2-7; possibly TRBD1 for D (6 bases). The CDR3 covers 15 residues. CDR1 is SGHAT and CDR2 is FQDESV in the germline V gene (reference sequence). Trimming pared 5 bases from V and 8 bases from J, leaving 22 bases between. CDR3 in amino acids: CASSPRTAELRKQYF. CDR3 bases: TGTGCCAGCAGCCCCCGGACAGCAGAACTACGCAAGCAGTACTTC.

Ten or more counts support this clonotype. The CDR3 is CSAAERANTGELFF. Written as DNA, the CDR3 is TGCAGCGCGGCGGAGCGGGCGAACACCGGGGAGCTGTTTTTT. The gene calls are TRBV29-1 and TRBJ2-2, with a possible D match to TRBD2 (6 bases). The CDR3 contains 14 residues. Looked up from germline, CDR1 is SQVTM and CDR2 is ANQGSEA. Trimming removed 7 bases at V and 0 bases at J, with 12 bases between.

On this clonotype itself: A clone one base away is much larger, so this may be a read error. This sequence joins TRBV6-2 or TRBV6-3 and TRBJ2-1, with 8 bases identical to TRBD2. The CDR3 is made up of 15 amino acids. CDR1 MNHEY and CDR2 SVGEGT come from the germline V gene. The CDR3 is CASSFREGPGDEQLF. CDR3 coding DNA: TGTGCCAGCAGTTTCCGGGAGGGTCCTGGGGATGAGCAGTTATTC.

The table lists this clonotype with many counts. The rearrangement links TRBV2 to TRBJ2-7; tentative D call: TRBD1 (6 bases). The CDR3 is 15 residues long. The germline V gene encodes CDR1 SNHLY and CDR2 FYNNEI. Trimming took off 4 bases at V and 0 bases at J, with 13 bases between the two ends. This CDR3 reads CASSASRGYSYEQYF. In nucleotides, the CDR3 is TGTGCCAGCAGTGCGTCGAGGGGGTACTCCTACGAGCAGTACTTC. Combining the CDR3 with reference TRBV2 and TRBJ2-7 gives the whole variable domain EPEVTQTPSHQVTQMGQEVILRCVPISNHLYFYWYRQILGQKVEFLVSFYNNEISEKSEIFDDQFSVERPDGSNFTLKIRSTKLEDSAMYFCASSASRGYSYEQYFGPGTRLTVT.

Note on this clonotype: The CDR3 end shows no conserved phenylalanine or tryptophan, and so a read error is likely. The chain is built from TRBV29-1 and TRBJ2-6; D is perhaps TRBD2 (6 bases). Germline-derived CDR1 and CDR2 are SQVTM and ANQGSEA. The CDR3 extends over 16 amino acids. V lost 7 bases and J 2 bases, leaving 18 bases between the germline ends. The CDR3 nucleotides read TGCAGCGCCGGGACTGGGGGTGTTACTGGGGCCAACGTCCTGACTATC. Its protein is CSAGTGGVTGANVLTI.

This clonotype was detected only a few times. The chain carries TRBV5-1 and TRBJ2-2; D unresolved. The CDR3 spans 15 residues. Germline V gene data show CDR1 as SGHRS and CDR2 as YFSETQ. The germline V and J ends were trimmed by 1 base and 2 bases, with 9 bases remaining between them. CDR3 DNA sequence: TGCGCCAGCAGCTTGAAAACTGGCAACACCGGGGAGCTGTTTTTT. This gives the protein CASSLKTGNTGELFF. The full variable domain, with the rest looked up from reference TRBV5-1 and TRBJ2-2, is KAGVTQTPRYLIKTRGQQVTLSCSPISGHRSVSWYQQTPGQGLQFLFEYFSETQRNKGNFPGRFSGRQFSNSRSEMNVSTLELGDSALYLCASSLKTGNTGELFFGEGSRLTVL.

Regarding this clonotype: One end of the junction does not line up with germline, which may come from a read error. V usage is TRBV12-3 or TRBV12-4 and J usage is TRBJ1-5, with a weak D call TRBD1 (5 bases). The CDR3 is 14 amino acids. CDR3 sequence (DNA): TGTGCCTGCAGTTTGCCGGGGGGTAGGCAGTCCCAGCATTTT. It codes for CACSLPGGRQSQHF.

Comments on this clonotype: The germline gene is not matched at one end of the junction; a read error may be the cause. The J gene is TRBJ2-2, the V gene TRBV11-3, with D perhaps assigned TRBD1 or TRBD2 (5 bases each). This CDR3 is 17 amino acids long. Looked up from germline, CDR1 is SGHNT and CDR2 is YENEEA. The CDR3 here is CASCLSHGGNCAGELFF. CDR3 nucleotides: TGTGCCAGCTGCTTATCTCATGGGGGTAATTGCGCCGGGGAGCTGTTTTTT. Together with reference TRBV11-3 and TRBJ2-2, the CDR3 gives the full variable domain: EAGVVQSPRYKIIEKKQPVAFWCNPISGHNTLYWYLQNLGQGPELLIRYENEEAVDDSQLPKDRFSAERLKGVDSTLKIQPAELGDSAVYLCASCLSHGGNCAGELFFGEGSRLTVL.

The count of this clonotype is one. This may be a read error: a much more frequent sequence differs by one nucleotide. This chain links TRBV29-1 with TRBJ2-4, with TRBD1 matching 10 bases. Germline values: CDR1 SQVTM, CDR2 ANQGSEA. This CDR3 has 14 amino acids. The CDR3 loop is CNVATGTGATIQYF. The DNA for the CDR3 is TGCAACGTTGCAACCGGGACAGGGGCCACCATTCAGTACTTC.

This clonotype was counted ten times or more. The J gene is TRBJ2-7, the V gene TRBV2; TRBD1 might be the D (5 bases). Germline assignment: CDR1 SNHLY and CDR2 FYNNEI. Trimming took 6 bases from V and 5 from J, leaving 14 bases between them. The CDR3 has 13 residues. The CDR3 nucleotides are TGTGCCAGCAGGGGTGTAGGGGTCGACGAGCAGTACTTC. It encodes CASRGVGVDEQYF. The full variable domain, rest sourced from reference TRBV2 and TRBJ2-7, is EPEVTQTPSHQVTQMGQEVILRCVPISNHLYFYWYRQILGQKVEFLVSFYNNEISEKSEIFDDQFSVERPDGSNFTLKIRSTKLEDSAMYFCASRGVGVDEQYFGPGTRLTVT.

This clonotype occurred a few times. A much larger clonotype is one base distant, so this may be a read error. The CDR3 end shows no conserved phenylalanine or tryptophan, and so a read error is likely. The chain employs TRBV4-2 and TRBJ2-4, with D uncertain. Germline CDR1 and CDR2: LGHNA and YNFKEQ. Trimming took off 0 bases at V and 1 base at J, with 7 bases between the two ends. The CDR3 has 15 residues. The DNA for the CDR3 is TGTGCCAGCAGCCAAGATGCCTTTGCCAAAAACATTCAGTACTTG. Translated: CASSQDAFAKNIQYL.

As regards this clonotype: A junction end diverges from the germline sequence, so it may reflect a read error. The chain has TRBV5-1 and TRBJ2-3, with 8 positions matching TRBD2. From germline, CDR1 is SGHRS and CDR2 YFSETQ. The CDR3 loop spans 14 amino acids. DNA of the CDR3: TGCGTCAGCAGTCACAGCGGGAGCTCCGATACGCAGTATTTT. This translates into CVSSHSGSSDTQYF.

A remark on this clonotype: This is likely a read error, given that the CDR3 carries no conserved phenylalanine or tryptophan at its end. The V gene is TRBV6-1, the J gene TRBJ2-6; 8 bases are shared with TRBD1. Germline lookup yields CDR1 MNHNS and CDR2 SASEGT. The CDR3 runs to 15 residues. J was trimmed by 2 bases and V by 6 bases; bases with no gene match: 3. The CDR3 here is CASSEQGAGANVLTL. The CDR3 DNA reads as TGTGCCAGCAGCGAACAGGGGGCTGGGGCCAACGTCCTGACTCTC.